The 6 T cell receptor beta chains presented below share a single source sample, sequenced in a study of blood T cell repertoires in COVID-19. TCRdb keeps only in-frame clones here, not all; method: immunoSEQ multiplex PCR. This sample has 450,000 to 500,000 clones; 70% to 90% occur once, and the top ten carry approximately 3%. The specimen sequenced was peripheral blood. These receptors all stem from a human donor in a cohort sampled during active COVID-19.

The chain combines TRBV30 with TRBJ1-1; the D gene is possibly TRBD1 (6 bases). V gave up 3 bases and J gave up 6 bases, with 11 bases separating them. Germline assignment: CDR1 GTSNPN and CDR2 SVGIG (reference sequence). The CDR3 covers 12 residues. This CDR3 reads CAWSRGASEAFF. The DNA for the CDR3 is TGTGCCTGGAGCAGGGGAGCTTCTGAAGCTTTCTTT.

V usage is TRBV3-1 (or the pseudogene TRBV3-2) and J usage is TRBJ2-5; 12 bases line up with TRBD2. Trimming removed 5 bases from V and 5 bases from J; junction bases left unmatched: 6. The V gene's germline CDR1 is LGHDT and CDR2 YNNKEL (reference sequence). The CDR3 spans 15 residues. The CDR3 DNA follows: TGTGCCAGCAGCGGACTAGCGGGACTCCCCGAGACCCAGTACTTC. It yields the protein CASSGLAGLPETQYF.

The CDR3 loop reads CASSKTGPNYEQYF. For the CDR3, the DNA is TGTGCCAGCAGCAAAACAGGGCCAAACTACGAGCAGTACTTC. This chain connects TRBV21-1 to TRBJ2-7; the tabulated D call, TRBD1, remains unverified against the DNA. TRBV21-1 is deemed a pseudogene. The CDR3 runs to 14 residues.

This sequence joins TRBV18 and TRBJ2-7; no firm D call. The CDR3 length is 13 residues. Germline V gives CDR1 KGHSH, CDR2 LQKENI. The germline V and J ends were trimmed by 2 bases and 2 bases, with 7 bases remaining between them. CDR3 amino acids: CASSPTHTYEQYF. CDR3 DNA: TGTGCCAGCTCACCAACACATACCTACGAGCAGTACTTC.

CDR3 DNA sequence: TGTGCCAGTAGGGAGGGTTTGGCAGAACCCTATGGCTACACCTTC. Translating it yields CASREGLAEPYGYTF. The genes are TRBV19 and TRBJ1-2; D unclear. CDR3 size: 15 residues. The germline V gene encodes CDR1 LNHDA and CDR2 SQIVND (reference sequence). V lost 6 bases and J lost 4, with 18 bases in between. The complete variable domain, with remaining parts taken from reference TRBV19 and TRBJ1-2, reads DGGITQSPKYLFRKEGQNVTLSCEQNLNHDAMYWYRQDPGQGLRLIYYSQIVNDFQKGDIAEGYSVSREKKESFPLTVTSAQKNPTAFYLCASREGLAEPYGYTFGSGTRLTVV.

In DNA form, the CDR3 reads TGTGCCAGCTCACCACGGACTAGCGGGAGGGCGGGCACAGATACGCAGTATTTT. Encoded protein: CASSPRTSGRAGTDTQYF. The genes are TRBV18 and TRBJ2-3; 15 bases match TRBD2. CDR1 is KGHSH, CDR2 LQKENI, per germline. The CDR3 is 18 residues long. J gave up 1 base and V 1 base, and 3 bases lay outside the gene matches.